Shown below are 32 T cell receptor beta chains from a single sample sequenced in a study of molecular identifiers for immune sequencing clone quantification (dated by TCRdb to 2016 to 2018). The library was generated by PCR. The instrument given in TCRdb is Illumina HiSeq 4000. TCRdb applied fastp at Q25 and MiXCR to the public reads, then kept only in-frame beta chains. Each CDR3 protein gets just one entry, which takes the most common genes and DNA from the rows behind it. The sample records about 640,000 distinct CDR3 sequences, roughly 21% of which are singletons. The ten biggest clones cover roughly 0.9% of the sample. Sequenced input: naive CD8+ T cells from blood, with Jurkat cell RNA spiked in. The sample's cell subset or site, from its label and the paper: FACS-sorted CD8+CD4-CCR7+CD45RA+ naive T cells. These receptor sequences come from a human donor in good health. Some libraries in this study had Jurkat cell RNA spiked in.

In this sample, this clonotype turned up many times. CDR3 sequence reads: CSARGLAGGYEQYF. CDR3 coding DNA: TGCAGTGCTAGGGGACTAGCGGGGGGATACGAGCAGTACTTC. The rearrangement uses TRBV20-1 and TRBJ2-7, with 15 bases fitting TRBD2. Germline V lookup: CDR1 DFQATT, CDR2 SNEGSKA (reference sequence). This CDR3 has 14 residues. With 3 bases clipped from V and 4 bases from J, the junction kept 1 base outside the gene matches.

The J gene is TRBJ2-1, the V gene TRBV12-3 or TRBV12-4; 9 nucleotides align to TRBD2. The V gene end was trimmed by 5 bases and the J gene end by 5 bases; junction bases not matched to a gene: 7. The CDR3 length is 15 residues. Here the CDR3 reads CASSPRGGLHNEQFF. CDR3 nucleotides: TGTGCCAGCAGTCCGCGGGGGGGCCTCCACAATGAGCAGTTCTTC.

This clonotype was counted a few times. V is TRBV5-6 and J is TRBJ2-7, with a tentative D call TRBD1 (5 bases). The V end lost 7 bases, the J end lost 7 bases, and 15 bases lay between the germline ends. This CDR3 contains 12 residues. Germline V lookup: CDR1 SGHDT, CDR2 YYEEEE. The CDR3 DNA follows: TGTGCCAGCGGCACGACAGTCTTAGAGCAGTACTTC. This sequence encodes CASGTTVLEQYF.

This clonotype came up many times. The chain carries TRBV12-5 and TRBJ2-7; D possibly corresponds to TRBD2 (6 bases). This CDR3 is built from 12 residues. V was clipped by 3 bases and J by 7 bases, with 10 bases between them. Germline-derived CDR1 and CDR2 are LGHNT and FRNRAP. The CDR3 region has the DNA TGTGCTAGTGGTTTTTGGGGGGTTGAGCAGTACTTC. Its translation: CASGFWGVEQYF. The complete variable domain, with remaining parts taken from reference TRBV12-5 and TRBJ2-7, reads DARVTQTPRHKVTEMGQEVTMRCQPILGHNTVFWYRQTMMQGLELLAYFRNRAPLDDSGMPKDRFSAEMPDATLATLKIQPSEPRDSAVYFCASGFWGVEQYFGPGTRLTVT.

This clonotype was counted between two and nine times. The rearrangement joins TRBV6-2 or TRBV6-3 to TRBJ2-2; 10 positions match TRBD2. The CDR3 totals 18 residues. The J segment lost 0 bases and the V segment lost 3 bases, leaving 7 bases of the junction unmatched. Germline CDR1 and CDR2: MNHEY and SVGEGT. CDR3 sequence reads: CASSYSSSGSSNTGELFF. The DNA for the CDR3 is TGTGCCAGCAGTTATAGCTCTAGCGGGAGTTCGAACACCGGGGAGCTGTTTTTT.

At least ten counts were recorded for this clonotype. As DNA, the CDR3 is TGTGCCAGCAGTGCGATCGGGACTGAAGCTTTCTTT. The encoded protein is CASSAIGTEAFF. The chain couples TRBV6-5 to TRBJ1-1, with D hard to call. This CDR3 contains 12 residues. Germline CDR1 and CDR2: MNHEY and SVGAGI. Trimming took 5 bases from V and 5 from J, leaving 9 bases between them.

A word on this clonotype: Being one base from a much bigger clone, this may be a read error. The chain employs TRBV11-2 and TRBJ2-1, with D possibly being TRBD1 (7 bases). Germline lookup yields CDR1 SGHAT and CDR2 FQNNGV. This CDR3 is 16 amino acids long. Here the CDR3 DNA reads TGTGCCAGCAGCTCTAGCGCAGGGGGAGTAGGCAATGAGCGGTTCTTC. This sequence encodes CASSSSAGGVGNERFF. The full variable domain, with the rest looked up from reference TRBV11-2 and TRBJ2-1, is EAGVAQSPRYKIIEKRQSVAFWCNPISGHATLYWYQQILGQGPKLLIQFQNNGVVDDSQLPKDRFSAERLKGVDSTLKIQPAKLEDSAVYLCASSSSAGGVGNERFFGPGTRLTVL.

This clonotype was counted a few times. The chain links TRBV6-2 or TRBV6-3 to TRBJ2-7; D remains ambiguous. Per the germline V gene, CDR1 is MNHEY and CDR2 is SVGEGT. V was shortened by 5 bases and J by 1 base, with 12 bases between the two germline ends. The CDR3 totals 14 residues. The CDR3 DNA reads TGTGCCAGCAGTGTGACAAACCCATCCTACGAGCAGTACTTC. Translation gives CASSVTNPSYEQYF.

This clonotype was observed at least ten times. The chain has TRBV4-1 and TRBJ1-1, with 7 positions matching TRBD1. Trimming took 4 bases from V and 4 from J; bases not matched to a gene: 9. The CDR3 loop spans 15 amino acids. Germline V gives CDR1 MGHRA, CDR2 YSYEKL. The CDR3 DNA follows: TGCGCCAGCAGCCTCTCAGGGGCAGGGGGCACTGAAGCTTTCTTT. Its protein product is CASSLSGAGGTEAFF.

As concerns this clonotype: This may come from a read error, since a much larger clone is one base off. The genes are TRBV27 and TRBJ2-2; D could derive from TRBD1 or TRBD2 (5 bases each). CDR1 MNHEY and CDR2 SMNVEV come from the germline V gene (reference sequence). The V end was cut by 6 bases, the J end by 7 bases, with 12 bases between. CDR3 length equals 13 residues. DNA of the CDR3: TGTGCCAGCAGGGGTCTTGGGGGCGGGGAGCTGTTTTTT. Protein: CASRGLGGGELFF.

Many counts were recorded for this clonotype. V is TRBV20-1 and J is TRBJ2-7; 9 nucleotides match TRBD1. Germline values: CDR1 DFQATT, CDR2 SNEGSKA (reference sequence). CDR3 length equals 12 residues. Trimming at V came to 6 bases and at J to 5 bases, leaving 5 bases not matched to a gene. CDR3 loop: CSAPTGGHEQYF. Written as DNA, the CDR3 is TGCAGTGCCCCTACAGGGGGCCACGAGCAGTACTTC.

This clonotype was found many times. This chain connects TRBV30 to TRBJ1-1; D gene ambiguous. This CDR3 spans 12 amino acids. Germline CDR1 is GTSNPN and CDR2 is SVGIG (reference sequence). V was clipped by 2 bases and J by 4 bases, with 8 bases between them. As DNA, the CDR3 is TGTGCCTGGAGTCCCTCTTCCACTGAAGCTTTCTTT. This codes for CAWSPSSTEAFF.

This clonotype was detected many times. CDR3 amino acids: CASSPLQQISITDTQYF. The CDR3, as DNA: TGTGCCAGCAGCCCCCTTCAACAGATCTCTATCACAGATACGCAGTATTTT. The rearrangement uses TRBV7-9 and TRBJ2-3; no clear D. With 5 bases removed from V and 2 bases from J, the gap between germline ends came to 20 bases. The CDR3 has 17 amino acids. Looked up from germline, CDR1 is SEHNR and CDR2 is FQNEAQ (reference sequence).

The CDR3 bases are TGTGCCACCAGGAGTGGTAAGGACACTGAAGCTTTCTTT. This encodes CATRSGKDTEAFF. The chain uses TRBV24-1 and TRBJ1-1; D not certain. The V end lost 7 bases, the J end lost 3 bases, and 11 bases lay between the germline ends. CDR1 KGHDR and CDR2 SFDVKD come from the germline V gene. CDR3 length: 13 residues.

Concerning this clonotype itself: The junction differs from germline at one of its ends, possibly a read error. V and J are TRBV5-6 and TRBJ2-1; perhaps TRBD1 as D (5 bases). Germline assignment: CDR1 SGHDT and CDR2 YYEEEE. CDR3 length equals 15 residues. The CDR3 here is CASSLPSWTDNEQSF. As DNA, the CDR3 is TGTGCCAGCAGCCTTCCGAGTTGGACGGACAATGAGCAGTCCTTC.

This clonotype was observed many times. V usage is TRBV12-3 or TRBV12-4 and J usage is TRBJ1-6; tentative D call: TRBD1 (6 bases). Trimming stripped 1 base from V and 9 bases from J, with 10 bases between. The CDR3 consists of 14 residues. CDR3 in amino acids: CASSLVGAGSPLHF. CDR3 bases: TGTGCCAGCAGTTTAGTGGGGGCTGGTTCACCCCTCCACTTT.

This clonotype was recorded a few times. The chain is built from TRBV2 and TRBJ1-2; TRBD1 might be the D (5 bases). The CDR3 runs to 15 residues. Trimming cost V 8 bases and J 2 bases, with 18 bases left between them. The V gene's germline CDR1 is SNHLY and CDR2 FYNNEI. The chain's CDR3 is CASPEGRVSNYGYTF. CDR3 bases: TGTGCCAGCCCGGAGGGCAGGGTGAGCAACTATGGCTACACCTTC. Complete variable domain (other parts from reference TRBV2 and TRBJ1-2): EPEVTQTPSHQVTQMGQEVILRCVPISNHLYFYWYRQILGQKVEFLVSFYNNEISEKSEIFDDQFSVERPDGSNFTLKIRSTKLEDSAMYFCASPEGRVSNYGYTFGSGTRLTVV.

Comments on this clonotype: The germline gene is not matched at one end of the junction; a read error may be the cause. The rearrangement links TRBV3-1 to TRBJ2-3, with 8 nucleotides matching TRBD2. The germline V gene encodes CDR1 LGHDT and CDR2 YNNKEL (reference sequence). The CDR3 length is 17 residues. The CDR3 bases are TGTGCCAGCAGATCCGGGGGTAGCGGGGTTTTAACAGATGCGCAGTATTTT. It encodes CASRSGGSGVLTDAQYF.

This clonotype was counted many times. V is TRBV7-2 and J is TRBJ2-7; 7 bases are a match to TRBD2. Trimming took 2 bases from V and 8 from J; bases not matched to a gene: 15. CDR1 is SGHTA, CDR2 FQGNSA, per germline. The length of the CDR3 is 16 residues. CDR3 sequence (DNA): TGTGCCAGCAGCTTACTGATTGCGGGAGAGCTTTCCCAGCAGTACTTC. Its protein is CASSLLIAGELSQQYF.

This clonotype came up many times. The V call is TRBV7-9, the J call TRBJ2-7; 10 bases agree with TRBD1. Germline V lookup: CDR1 SEHNR, CDR2 FQNEAQ (reference sequence). Germline trimming cut 5 bases from V and 0 bases from J; bases unmatched to any gene: 10. CDR3 size: 17 residues. In DNA form, the CDR3 reads TGTGCCAGCAGCGCAACTCCCGACAGGGGGCACTCCTACGAGCAGTACTTC. It yields the protein CASSATPDRGHSYEQYF.

Comment on this clonotype: This may be a read error, as it is one base from a much larger clone. J is TRBJ2-3 and V is TRBV7-9; 7 positions agree with TRBD2. V lost 8 bases and J lost 1; bases outside the gene matches: 9. Germline loops: CDR1 SEHNR, CDR2 FQNEAQ (reference sequence). The CDR3 runs to 15 residues. This CDR3 is CASEWGLLRTDTQYF. The CDR3 bases are TGTGCCAGCGAATGGGGACTACTCCGCACAGATACGCAGTATTTT.

Turning to this clonotype: One end of the junction is discordant with germline, which a read error may explain. V gene TRBV6-1 combines with J gene TRBJ2-5; D may be TRBD1 or TRBD2 (5 bases each). Germline values: CDR1 MNHNS, CDR2 SASEGT. CDR3 length: 13 residues. CDR3 sequence reads: CASRGPQQEAQYF. The CDR3 DNA sequence: TGTGCCAGCAGGGGACCTCAACAAGAGGCCCAGTACTTC.

The chain couples TRBV28 to TRBJ2-5, with D possibly called TRBD1 or TRBD2 (5 bases each). Trimming removed 7 bases at V and 0 bases at J, with 12 bases between. The germline gives CDR1 MDHEN, CDR2 SYDVKM. The CDR3 contains 14 residues. CDR3 DNA: TGTGCCAGCACCCCCTGGGGGAACCAAGAGACCCAGTACTTC. Translating it yields CASTPWGNQETQYF.

This clonotype appeared many times. This sequence joins TRBV29-1 and TRBJ2-7, with TRBD1 identical over 7 bases. This CDR3 contains 15 residues. After removal of 2 bases from V and 1 base from J, the junction contained 8 bases not matched to a gene. Germline V gene data show CDR1 as SQVTM and CDR2 as ANQGSEA. CDR3 in amino acids: CSVESEETGSYEQYF. The CDR3 bases are TGCAGCGTTGAATCCGAAGAGACAGGGTCCTACGAGCAGTACTTC.

In its sample, this clonotype was seen a few times. J is TRBJ1-5 and V is TRBV2, with D perhaps TRBD1 (5 bases). The V gene's germline CDR1 is SNHLY and CDR2 FYNNEI. CDR3 length: 15 amino acids. The V end lost 1 base, the J end lost 7 bases, and 14 bases lay between the germline ends. The CDR3 sequence: CASSEGRQGRQPQHF. CDR3 DNA sequence: TGTGCCAGCAGTGAAGGTCGGCAGGGAAGGCAGCCCCAGCATTTT.

This clonotype was recorded many times. This chain uses TRBV20-1 with TRBJ2-3, with D tentatively TRBD1 or TRBD2 (6 bases each). Germline lookup yields CDR1 DFQATT and CDR2 SNEGSKA (reference sequence). The CDR3 runs to 15 residues. V lost 4 bases and J lost 3, with 17 bases in between. CDR3 sequence (DNA): TGCAGTGCTAAAGAGAATGGGGGGCGGACAGATACGCAGTATTTT. This encodes CSAKENGGRTDTQYF.

This chain connects TRBV5-8 to TRBJ1-5; 12 bases align to TRBD1. Trimming took 4 bases from V and 5 from J; bases not matched to a gene: 10. Germline CDR1 is SGHTS and CDR2 is YDEGEE. The CDR3 covers 17 residues. The CDR3 DNA is TGTGCCAGCAGCGAAAAACCGGGACAGGGGGCTCATCAGCCCCAGCATTTT. This sequence encodes CASSEKPGQGAHQPQHF.

This clonotype is a singleton in its sample. It may be a read error: a sequence one base away is much more abundant. DNA of the CDR3: TGTGCCAGCAGTTTATCGAGGAGGGCAGGGGAGCTGTTTTTT. This sequence encodes CASSLSRRAGELFF. V is TRBV27 and J is TRBJ2-2; D may be TRBD2 (6 bases). There are 14 residues in the CDR3. The germline gives CDR1 MNHEY, CDR2 SMNVEV (reference sequence). Trimming removed 0 bases from V and 8 bases from J, with 10 bases in between.

On this clonotype: This may be a read error: a much more frequent sequence differs by one nucleotide. This chain links TRBV3-1 with TRBJ2-2; no firm D call. The length of the CDR3 is 17 residues. CDR1 and CDR2 from the germline V gene are LGHDT and YNNKEL (reference sequence). Trimming pared 0 bases from V and 3 bases from J, leaving 14 bases between. The CDR3 nucleotides read TGTGCCAGCAGCCAAGATTCCCAGAGATCGGACACCGGGGAGCTGTTTTTT. Its protein is CASSQDSQRSDTGELFF. The entire variable domain, with the rest obtained from reference TRBV3-1 and TRBJ2-2, is as follows: DTAVSQTPKYLVTQMGNDKSIKCEQNLGHDTMYWYKQDSKKFLKIMFSYNNKELIINETVPNRFSPKSPDKAHLNLHINSLELGDSAVYFCASSQDSQRSDTGELFFGEGSRLTVL.

This clonotype has a count of ten or more. The rearrangement links TRBV27 to TRBJ2-7; 7 bases are a match to TRBD2. The CDR3 loop spans 14 amino acids. CDR1 and CDR2 from the germline V gene are MNHEY and SMNVEV (reference sequence). Unmatched junction bases numbered 8, after V lost 5 bases and J lost 4 bases. The CDR3 protein is CASSAPGLTYEQYF. The CDR3 DNA sequence: TGTGCCAGCAGTGCCCCGGGACTAACTTACGAGCAGTACTTC.

On this clonotype: This may be a read error, as it is one base from a much larger clone. V usage is TRBV29-1 and J usage is TRBJ2-7; weak D call: TRBD2 (6 bases). V was cut by 7 bases and J by 2 bases, with 21 bases left in between. Germline V gene lookup returns CDR1 SQVTM and CDR2 ANQGSEA. The length of the CDR3 is 15 residues. The CDR3 DNA follows: TGCAGCGCCAGTGTGCAGGGAGGAGTCGCCTACGAGCAGTACTTC. Its protein product is CSASVQGGVAYEQYF.

This clonotype was seen many times. V and J are TRBV19 and TRBJ2-2; D remains unclear. V was cut by 10 bases and J by 2 bases, with 14 bases left in between. Germline loops: CDR1 LNHDA, CDR2 SQIVND (reference sequence). The CDR3 is made up of 14 amino acids. CDR3 sequence (DNA): TGTGCCACCTCATTGGTCAGTAACACCGGGGAGCTGTTTTTT. Translating gives CATSLVSNTGELFF.